This T cell receptor (beta chain) was captured by sequencing in a study of blood T cell repertoires in COVID-19 (dated by TCRdb to 2020 to 2021). General notes on the study: Samples covering the acute and convalescent phases of COVID-19 were provided by collaborators in the United States, Italy and Spain. The material from the prospective study consisted of cDNA or gDNA derived from T cells, B-cell-depleted T cells, or PBMCs. Subjects who had been exposed to COVID-19, were actively infected with it, or had recovered from it provided the deeply sampled blood TCRbeta repertoires that made up the dataset. The repertoires were released in a freely available public database intended as a resource for research on the immune response to SARS-CoV-2. Samples came from the ongoing ImmuneRACE study (first 160 participants) plus 1,254 subjects from 6 global collaborators. A de-identified subject ID, COVID-19 status, age in years and sex were almost always included in the sample metadata. Where HLA class I and class II types were available, the types were taken from metadata supplied by the sample provider, not from assay-based typing.

The investigation overall reported the following: How much clinical and demographic metadata was included differed by source and by participant, and the metadata was provided uncurated.

The collaborating institutions used their own protocols to collect whole blood in K2EDTA tubes. For TCRbeta analysis, collaborator samples were shipped as frozen whole blood, as isolated PBMCs, or as DNA extracted from either sample type. TCRbeta CDR3 regions were amplified from genomic DNA using the immunoSEQ Assay, a bias-controlled multiplex PCR. The study's processing was this. The number of nucleated cells in each sample was estimated by amplification of reference gene primers within the assay. Sequence reads were collapsed and filtered to measure the absolute abundance of every unique TCRbeta CDR3 rearrangement. For each sample, productive Simpson clonality was calculated as the square root of Simpson's diversity index across productive rearrangements. TCRdb retrieved this table from immuneACCESS and kept in-frame rearrangements only. Not all clones are present; in checked studies, unresolved V genes account for under half, and no reason is known for the remainder. That table furnishes V, J and clone size, whereas the DNA furnished D and trimming. The sample yields over 200,000 clones; less than 90% were counted once. The ten largest clones represent around 18% of the sample.

A word on this clone: The specificity of this receptor is unknown. The sample holds no much larger clone one base away, and base qualities are not on file.

From cysteine to phenylalanine, the CDR3 is 15 amino acids long. Only the CDR3 region is kept as DNA, spanning 45 bases read in frame from base 1. The CDR1 and CDR2 encoded by the germline V gene are KGHSH and LQKENI. Here V drops 1 base and J drops 7 bases, and the junction holds 4 bases not matched to any gene. Recombination joined TRBV18 with TRBJ1-6, with 7 bases aligning to TRBD1. This sequence originates from a woman aged 80 or over with active or convalescent COVID-19. The source material was peripheral blood. In nucleotide form, the sequence is TGTGCCAGCTCACCACGGGACAGCCTAAATTCACCCCTCCACTTT. Its protein reads: CASSPRDSLNSPLHF.